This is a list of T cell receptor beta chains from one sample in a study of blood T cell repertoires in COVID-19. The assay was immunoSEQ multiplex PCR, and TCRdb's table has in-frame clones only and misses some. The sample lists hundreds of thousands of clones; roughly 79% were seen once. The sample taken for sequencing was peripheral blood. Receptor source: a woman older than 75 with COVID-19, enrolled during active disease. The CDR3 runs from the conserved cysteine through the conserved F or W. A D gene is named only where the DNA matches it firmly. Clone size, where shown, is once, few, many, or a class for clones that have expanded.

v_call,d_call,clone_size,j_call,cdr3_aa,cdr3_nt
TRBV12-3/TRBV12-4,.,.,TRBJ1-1,CASSVGPRSEAFF,TGTGCCAGCAGCGTCGGTCCGAGGAGTGAAGCTTTCTTT
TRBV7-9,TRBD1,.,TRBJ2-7,CASSRRQGDVYEQYF,TGTGCCAGCAGCCGTAGACAGGGGGACGTGTACGAGCAGTACTTC
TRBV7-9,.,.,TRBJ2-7,CASSYPPGVQYF,TGTGCCAGCAGCTACCCGCCAGGGGTCCAGTACTTC
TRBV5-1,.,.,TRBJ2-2,CASSLDRTNTGELFF,TGCGCCAGCAGCTTGGACAGGACGAACACCGGGGAGCTGTTTTTT
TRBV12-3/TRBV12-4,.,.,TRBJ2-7,CASSRGGTYEQYF,TGTGCCAGCAGCCGTGGGGGGACCTACGAGCAGTACTTC
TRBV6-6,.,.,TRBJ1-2,CASREGSYGYTF,TGTGCCAGCAGAGAGGGCTCTTATGGCTACACCTTC
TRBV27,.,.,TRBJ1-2,CASSLKGTGLFNYGYTF,TGTGCCAGCAGTTTGAAGGGAACAGGGCTTTTTAACTATGGCTACACCTTC
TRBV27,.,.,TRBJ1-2,CASSRLMGNNYGYTF,TGTGCCAGCAGTAGACTGATGGGTAACAACTATGGCTACACCTTC
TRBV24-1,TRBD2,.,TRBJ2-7,CATSEGGTSGSGYEQYF,TGTGCCACCAGTGAGGGGGGGACTAGCGGGAGTGGCTACGAGCAGTACTTC
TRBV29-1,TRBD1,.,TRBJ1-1,CSAVYRGPGNTEAFF,TGCAGCGCCGTTTACAGGGGGCCGGGGAACACTGAAGCTTTCTTT
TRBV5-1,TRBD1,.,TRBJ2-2,CASRVEGAIGELFF,TGCGCCAGTCGGGTTGAGGGGGCGATCGGGGAGCTGTTTTTT
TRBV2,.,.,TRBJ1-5,CASSLQGSKGSNQPQHF,TGTGCCAGCAGTCTGCAGGGATCAAAAGGTAGCAATCAGCCCCAGCATTTT
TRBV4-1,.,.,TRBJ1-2,CASSQGLASGYGYTF,TGCGCCAGCAGCCAAGGTTTAGCTTCGGGCTATGGCTACACCTTC
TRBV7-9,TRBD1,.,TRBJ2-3,CASSLGDRATDTQYF,TGTGCCAGCAGCTTAGGAGACAGGGCCACAGATACGCAGTATTTT
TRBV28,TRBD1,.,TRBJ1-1,CASSPPGGLTEAFF,TGTGCCAGCAGTCCCCCAGGGGGACTCACTGAAGCTTTCTTT
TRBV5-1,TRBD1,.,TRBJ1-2,CASSPSPSTGAPYGYTF,TGCGCCAGCAGCCCATCCCCTTCAACAGGGGCCCCCTATGGCTACACCTTC
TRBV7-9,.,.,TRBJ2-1,CASSLVRGYGYNEQFF,TGTGCCAGCAGCTTGGTTCGGGGATATGGCTACAATGAGCAGTTCTTC
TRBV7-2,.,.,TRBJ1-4,CASTQGLSNEKLFF,TGTGCCAGCACTCAGGGTTTGTCTAATGAAAAACTGTTTTTT
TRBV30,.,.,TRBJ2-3,CAWGQGGSADTQYF,TGTGCCTGGGGACAGGGAGGGAGCGCAGATACGCAGTATTTT
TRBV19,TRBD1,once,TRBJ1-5,CASKGWPQGAQPQHF,TGTGCCAGTAAAGGTTGGCCCCAGGGGGCTCAGCCCCAGCATTTT
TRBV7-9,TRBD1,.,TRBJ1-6,CASSRTQGAPGSPLHF,TGTGCCAGCAGCAGAACACAGGGGGCGCCGGGATCACCCCTCCACTTT
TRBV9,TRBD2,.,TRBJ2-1,CASSPGLAGNNEQFF,TGTGCCAGCAGCCCTGGACTAGCGGGGAACAATGAGCAGTTCTTC
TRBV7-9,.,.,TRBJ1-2,CASSFSEETNYGYTF,TGTGCCAGCAGCTTCTCCGAAGAGACTAACTATGGCTACACCTTC
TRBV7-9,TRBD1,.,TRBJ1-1,CASSASTGTGGLGAFF,TGTGCCAGCAGCGCTAGTACCGGGACAGGGGGCTTAGGTGCTTTCTTT
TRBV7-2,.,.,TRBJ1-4,CASSFSQGANEKLFF,TGTGCCAGCAGCTTTTCACAGGGTGCTAATGAAAAACTGTTTTTT
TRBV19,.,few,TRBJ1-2,CASSIRQRSNYGYTF,TGTGCCAGTAGTATAAGACAGAGGAGTAACTATGGCTACACCTTC
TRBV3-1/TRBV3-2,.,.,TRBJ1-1,CASSPNYGGNTEAFF,TGTGCCAGCAGCCCCAATTACGGGGGTAACACTGAAGCTTTCTTT
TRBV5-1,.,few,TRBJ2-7,CASSPLGGIYEQYF,TGCGCCAGCAGCCCCCTAGGAGGGATCTACGAGCAGTACTTC
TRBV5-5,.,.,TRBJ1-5,CASSHNPWSNQPQHF,TGTGCCAGCAGCCACAACCCTTGGAGCAATCAGCCCCAGCATTTT
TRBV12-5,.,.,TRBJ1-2,CASGLEQPGSYGYTF,TGTGCTAGTGGTTTGGAGCAGCCGGGGAGCTATGGCTACACCTTC
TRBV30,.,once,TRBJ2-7,CAWIRVGLREQYF,TGTGCCTGGATCCGGGTGGGTCTCCGCGAGCAGTACTTC
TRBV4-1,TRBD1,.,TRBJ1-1,CASSQVMGQGTEAFF,TGCGCCAGCAGCCAAGTAATGGGACAGGGGACTGAAGCTTTCTTT
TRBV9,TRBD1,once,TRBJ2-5,CASSTTGVQETQYF,TGTGCCAGCAGCACGACAGGGGTCCAAGAGACCCAGTACTTC
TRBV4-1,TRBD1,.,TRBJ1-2,CASSQRQGASSVYGYTF,TGCGCCAGCAGCCAACGACAGGGGGCGAGTTCAGTCTATGGCTACACCTTC
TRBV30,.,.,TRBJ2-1,CAWSTQGYEQFF,TGTGCCTGGAGTACGCAGGGCTATGAGCAGTTCTTC
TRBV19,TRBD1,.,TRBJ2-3,CASRGLGTDTQYF,TGTGCCAGCAGGGGGCTTGGCACAGATACGCAGTATTTT
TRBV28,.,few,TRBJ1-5,CASSLLTGVFGDQPQHF,TGTGCCAGCAGTTTATTGACGGGCGTATTCGGGGATCAGCCCCAGCATTTT
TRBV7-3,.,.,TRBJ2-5,CASSPGGPQTQYF,TGTGCCAGCAGCCCAGGAGGGCCACAGACCCAGTACTTC